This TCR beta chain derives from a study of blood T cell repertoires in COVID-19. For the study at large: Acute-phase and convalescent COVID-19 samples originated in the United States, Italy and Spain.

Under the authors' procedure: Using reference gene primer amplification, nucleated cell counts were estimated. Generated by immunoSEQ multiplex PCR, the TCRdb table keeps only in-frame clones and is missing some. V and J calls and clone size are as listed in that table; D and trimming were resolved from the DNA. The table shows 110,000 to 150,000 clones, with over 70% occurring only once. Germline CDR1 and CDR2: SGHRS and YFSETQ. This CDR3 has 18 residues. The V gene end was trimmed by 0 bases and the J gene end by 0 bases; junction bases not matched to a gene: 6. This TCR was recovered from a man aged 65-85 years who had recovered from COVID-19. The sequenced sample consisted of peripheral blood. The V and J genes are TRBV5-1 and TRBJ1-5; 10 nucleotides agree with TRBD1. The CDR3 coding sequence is TGCGCCAGCAGCTTGGGGACAGGGGGTTCCTATAGCAATCAGCCCCAGCATTTT. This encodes CASSLGTGGSYSNQPQHF.